The 13 T cell receptor beta chains listed next were all sequenced from one sample in a study of T cell changes during pregnancy in multiple sclerosis. Using immunoSEQ multiplex PCR, the repertoire was profiled, and TCRdb retains in-frame clones only, with some absent. The table includes tens of thousands of clones, around 91% detected once. The sequencing here drew on peripheral blood, taken after pregnancy. Receptor source: a female donor in good health, enrolled as a control in a pregnancy study.

The chain employs TRBV11-1 and TRBJ2-1; 10 nucleotides align to TRBD2. The CDR3 has 17 residues. From germline, CDR1 is SGHAT and CDR2 FQDESV (reference sequence). J lost 7 bases, V lost 4 bases, and 13 bases had no gene match. The CDR3 here is CASSSRRLAGGRNEQFF. The CDR3 DNA is TGTGCCAGCAGCTCCCGCCGATTAGCGGGGGGCCGTAATGAGCAGTTCTTC. The variable domain in full, completed from reference TRBV11-1 and TRBJ2-1, reads EAEVAQSPRYKITEKSQAVAFWCDPISGHATLYWYRQILGQGPELLVQFQDESVVDDSQLPKDRFSAERLKGVDSTLKIQPAELGDSAMYLCASSSRRLAGGRNEQFFGPGTRLTVL.

This sequence joins TRBV27 and TRBJ1-6; TRBD1 is a possible D gene (6 bases). In germline, CDR1 is MNHEY, CDR2 SMNVEV (reference sequence). Trimming left V 1 base short and J 9 bases short, with 19 bases between. This CDR3 region has 17 residues. The CDR3 protein is CASSLFPRGAIGSPLHF. The CDR3 nucleotides read TGTGCCAGCAGTTTATTCCCCCGGGGGGCGATCGGTTCACCCCTCCACTTT.

This clone has only one observation. The CDR3 nucleotides read TGTGCCAGCAAGGGGGCGGATGCCTATGGCTACACCTTC. It codes for CASKGADAYGYTF. The rearrangement uses TRBV6-5 and TRBJ1-2; 7 bases are shared with TRBD1. Looked up from germline, CDR1 is MNHEY and CDR2 is SVGAGI. The CDR3 runs 13 residues. V shed 7 bases and J 4 bases; nucleotides not matched to a gene: 6.

This chain joins TRBV9 and TRBJ2-1; 9 positions agree with TRBD2. Trimming removed 2 bases from V and 8 bases from J; junction bases left unmatched: 5. Germline values: CDR1 SGDLS, CDR2 YYNGEE. There are 14 residues in the CDR3. The CDR3 DNA reads as TGTGCCAGCAGCGTGGGCCTAGCGGGACATGAGCAGTTCTTC. Amino acid sequence: CASSVGLAGHEQFF.

V is TRBV19 and J is TRBJ1-1; the D gene is possibly TRBD1 (5 bases). The germline V and J ends were trimmed by 3 bases and 3 bases, with 11 bases remaining between them. Germline lookup yields CDR1 LNHDA and CDR2 SQIVND (reference sequence). The CDR3 covers 14 residues. The CDR3 DNA reads as TGTGCCAGTAGTATGACAGACGGTTACACTGAAGCTTTCTTT. Translated: CASSMTDGYTEAFF.

Here the CDR3 DNA reads TGTGCCAGTAGTATACTGTGGGCAGGGACGAACACCGGGGAGCTGTTTTTT. Translating gives CASSILWAGTNTGELFF. V gene TRBV19 combines with J gene TRBJ2-2; possibly TRBD1 for D (5 bases). The CDR3 sequence is 17 residues long. The ends were cut back, 2 bases at V and 0 bases at J, with 13 bases in the middle. Per the germline V gene, CDR1 is LNHDA and CDR2 is SQIVND (reference sequence).

The chain couples TRBV4-3 to TRBJ2-6, with a possible D match to TRBD2 (5 bases). Germline lookup yields CDR1 LGHNA and CDR2 YSLEER. The CDR3 runs 16 residues. Trimming took 0 bases from V and 0 from J, leaving 6 bases between them. The CDR3 reads CASSQDAGSGANVLTF. CDR3 nucleotide sequence: TGCGCCAGCAGCCAAGATGCGGGCTCTGGGGCCAACGTCCTGACTTTC.

The chain uses TRBV2 and TRBJ1-4; D unresolved. Germline V gene lookup returns CDR1 SNHLY and CDR2 FYNNEI. This CDR3 is built from 14 residues. V dropped 10 bases and J dropped 4 bases, with 16 bases sitting between them. The CDR3 loop is CATGLSGLNEKLFF. CDR3 in DNA: TGTGCCACGGGGTTGAGCGGACTTAATGAAAAACTGTTTTTT. Drawing the rest from reference TRBV2 and TRBJ1-4, the complete variable domain is EPEVTQTPSHQVTQMGQEVILRCVPISNHLYFYWYRQILGQKVEFLVSFYNNEISEKSEIFDDQFSVERPDGSNFTLKIRSTKLEDSAMYFCATGLSGLNEKLFFGSGTQLSVL.

The genes are TRBV25-1 and TRBJ1-6; TRBD1 agrees at 7 bases. With V trimmed by 6 bases and J by 9 bases, 8 bases remained unmatched. The CDR3 runs 14 residues. The germline CDR1 and CDR2 sequences are MGHDK and SYGVNS. Written as DNA, the CDR3 is TGTGCCAGCAGCGAAGGGACAGATGTTTCACCCCTCCACTTT. Its protein is CASSEGTDVSPLHF.

This chain uses TRBV4-3 with TRBJ1-1; no firm D call. Per germline, CDR1 LGHNA and CDR2 YSLEER. Trimming cost V 0 bases and J 2 bases, with 10 bases left between them. This CDR3 comprises 15 residues. The DNA for the CDR3 is TGCGCCAGCAGCCAAGATAGGGCGGGTAACACTGAAGCTTTCTTT. Encoded protein: CASSQDRAGNTEAFF.

The chain uses TRBV6-1 and TRBJ2-7, with TRBD1 matching over 7 bases. Germline CDR1 MNHNS, CDR2 SASEGT. V dropped 6 bases and J dropped 0; count of bases not matched to a gene: 8. This CDR3 is built from 15 residues. CDR3 nucleotides: TGTGCCAGCAGCAATGACAGGGTTAGCTCCTACGAGCAGTACTTC. This translates into CASSNDRVSSYEQYF.

The rearrangement joins TRBV6-5 to TRBJ2-1, with D uncertain. V lost 6 bases and J 5 bases, leaving 8 bases between the germline ends. CDR3 length: 12 residues. From germline, CDR1 is MNHEY and CDR2 SVGAGI. The CDR3 bases are TGTGCCAGCAGCCCACCGGACAATGAGCAGTTCTTC. Translated: CASSPPDNEQFF.

J is TRBJ1-1 and V is TRBV18; D gene ambiguous. Germline CDR1 is KGHSH and CDR2 is LQKENI. Trimming took 6 bases from V and 2 from J, leaving 10 bases between them. The CDR3 is 13 amino acids. The CDR3 region is CASSRTANTEAFF. In DNA, the CDR3 is TGTGCCAGCTCCCGAACAGCTAACACTGAAGCTTTCTTT.